This T cell receptor beta chain was identified during a study of shared clonotypes between healthy human individuals. V was pared by 7 bases and J by 6 bases, with 16 bases between. This CDR3 contains 13 residues. Germline V gene sequence: CDR1 SNHLY, CDR2 FYNNEI. Method: immunoSEQ multiplex PCR; TCRdb's copy keeps in-frame clones and lacks some. This sample carries 490,000 or so clones, around 80% of them seen once, and the ten largest clones take approximately 12%. On this clone: The antigen is unknown.

Study-wide findings and caveats: The researchers took only blood, and tissue repertoires probably look different. There were few donors, and this limited the genetic and exposure-history diversity represented.

Each sample came from a Caucasian adult donor living in Nashville, Tennessee. J is TRBJ2-7 and V is TRBV2, with D perhaps being TRBD1 or TRBD2 (6 bases each). The receptor's source is a middle-aged woman in good health. Some clones in this sample may be carry-over from other donors' samples. Sequencing used PBMCs. CDR3 DNA: TGTGCCAGCATCTCGGATGGAGGGGGCGAGCAGTACTTC. Amino acid sequence: CASISDGGGEQYF. The full variable domain, with the rest looked up from reference TRBV2 and TRBJ2-7, is EPEVTQTPSHQVTQMGQEVILRCVPISNHLYFYWYRQILGQKVEFLVSFYNNEISEKSEIFDDQFSVERPDGSNFTLKIRSTKLEDSAMYFCASISDGGGEQYFGPGTRLTVT.